This TCR beta chain was observed in a study of shared clonotypes between healthy human individuals. Measured with immunoSEQ multiplex PCR; TCRdb has only the in-frame clones, and not every one. The data hold roughly 410,000 clones, with roughly 96% observed a single time. Germline CDR1 MNHNS, CDR2 SASEGT. CDR3 length: 14 amino acids. V dropped 6 bases and J dropped 1 base, with 13 bases sitting between them. The specimen was memory CD8+ T cells sorted from blood. The subset: CD45RO+ cells pooled with CCR7-negative TemRA cells. The chain uses TRBV6-1 and TRBJ2-7; D not certain. The TCR sequence derives from a man aged 30 to 45 in good health. CDR3 nucleotide sequence: TGTGCCAGCAGGACCGGCGGCGGATCCTACGAGCAGTACTTC. This translates into CASRTGGGSYEQYF.